These T cell receptor beta chains were read from a single sample in a study of identical twins. MiXCR was run by TCRdb on the 5' RACE reads, yielding one entry per CDR3 protein. The sample includes fewer than 250,000 distinct CDR3 sequences, roughly a tenth seen only once; the top ten take over 4.5%. Sample: memory (CD45RO+) T cells sorted from blood. These receptors were collected from a woman aged 18-30 years in good health. The CDR3 runs from the conserved cysteine through the conserved F or W. A D gene is named only where the DNA matches it firmly. Where a row states a size, it is once, few, many or the class of an expanded clone; other rows omit it.

j_call clone_size d_call v_call cdr3_aa cdr3_nt
TRBJ2-5 many TRBD2 TRBV12-3/TRBV12-4 CASSFSGLAGDQETQYF TGTGCCAGCAGTTTTAGCGGACTAGCGGGAGACCAAGAGACCCAGTACTTC
TRBJ2-3 many NA TRBV4-2 CASSSGVVADTQYF TGTGCCAGCAGCTCGGGGGTAGTGGCAGATACGCAGTATTTT
TRBJ2-2 few TRBD1 TRBV18 CASSPPAQGAYTGELFF TGTGCCAGCTCACCACCAGCTCAGGGGGCATACACCGGGGAGCTGTTTTTT
TRBJ2-4 many NA TRBV12-3/TRBV12-4 CASSFSNIQYF TGTGCCAGCAGTTTTTCGAACATTCAGTACTTC
TRBJ2-3 NA TRBD2 TRBV10-3 CAIGTSGCTDTQYF TGTGCCATAGGGACTAGCGGGTGCACAGATACGCAGTATTTT
TRBJ1-3 many NA TRBV12-3/TRBV12-4 CASTPRGSGNTIYF TGTGCCAGCACCCCCCGGGGCTCTGGAAACACCATATATTTT
TRBJ2-7 few NA TRBV5-6 CASSLEEAQYF TGTGCCAGCAGCTTGGAAGAAGCGCAGTACTTC
TRBJ2-1 many NA TRBV12-3/TRBV12-4 CASSSTYNEQFF TGTGCCAGCAGTTCGACCTACAATGAGCAGTTCTTC
TRBJ2-1 few NA TRBV9 CASSEHMNEQFF TGTGCCAGCAGCGAACACATGAATGAGCAGTTCTTC
TRBJ2-7 NA NA TRBV3-1 CASSQVPGIDEQYF TGTGCCAGCAGCCAAGTTCCGGGCATCGACGAGCAGTACTTC
TRBJ2-1 few NA TRBV6-1 CASSELSGGNEQFF TGTGCCAGCAGTGAACTATCCGGGGGCAATGAGCAGTTCTTC
TRBJ2-3 few TRBD2 TRBV10-3 CAIGLATTDTQYF TGTGCCATAGGACTAGCGACGACAGATACGCAGTATTTT
TRBJ2-1 few NA TRBV6-2/TRBV6-3 CASSYLSDLYNEQFF TGTGCCAGCAGTTATTTGAGCGACCTATACAATGAGCAGTTCTTC
TRBJ1-6 few NA TRBV12-3/TRBV12-4 CASSQSNSPLHF TGTGCCAGCAGCCAGAGTAATTCACCCCTCCACTTT
TRBJ2-3 few NA TRBV7-3 CASSLVTTSTDTQYF TGTGCCAGCAGCTTAGTCACGACTAGCACAGATACGCAGTATTTT
TRBJ1-1 NA TRBD1 TRBV12-3/TRBV12-4 CASSLHSRGAAEAFF TGTGCCAGCAGTTTACATAGCAGGGGGGCGGCTGAAGCTTTCTTT
TRBJ2-5 few NA TRBV20-1 CSARYPGGQYF TGCAGTGCTAGATATCCTGGTGGGCAGTACTTC
TRBJ1-1 many NA TRBV5-1 CASRGGASAFF TGCGCCAGCCGTGGAGGGGCCTCAGCTTTCTTT
TRBJ2-7 few TRBD1 TRBV5-5 CASSWTGDYEQYF TGTGCCAGCAGCTGGACAGGGGATTACGAGCAGTACTTC
TRBJ2-5 NA NA TRBV14 CASSQVWQETQYF TGTGCCAGCAGCCAGGTCTGGCAGGAGACCCAGTACTTC
TRBJ2-7 NA NA TRBV20-1 CSATHNRATDEQYF TGCAGTGCTACGCATAACAGGGCGACAGACGAGCAGTACTTC
TRBJ2-5 few NA TRBV5-6 CASSLAGPAETQYF TGTGCCAGCAGCTTGGCGGGCCCCGCGGAGACCCAGTACTTC
TRBJ2-1 NA TRBD2 TRBV7-2 CASSPPGGGYNEQFF TGTGCCAGCAGCCCACCGGGGGGGGGTTACAATGAGCAGTTCTTC
TRBJ1-4 few TRBD1 TRBV10-3 CAISGGEAGIGEKLFF TGTGCCATCTCAGGGGGCGAGGCGGGTATAGGGGAAAAACTGTTTTTT
TRBJ1-6 few NA TRBV6-1 CASSDAGVRGSPLHF TGTGCCAGCAGCGACGCAGGGGTTAGGGGTTCACCCCTCCACTTT
TRBJ2-3 many TRBD2 TRBV20-1 CSARAGGGWDTQYF TGCAGTGCCAGAGCTGGGGGGGGTTGGGATACGCAGTATTTT
TRBJ2-3 NA TRBD1 TRBV24-1 CATSDYRGDTQYF TGTGCCACCAGTGATTACAGGGGAGATACGCAGTATTTT
TRBJ1-5 few NA TRBV6-1 CASRGGVNQPQHF TGTGCCAGCCGAGGAGGGGTCAATCAGCCCCAGCATTTT
TRBJ2-1 NA NA TRBV6-6 CASSGDSQHEQFF TGTGCCAGCAGTGGAGACTCGCAGCATGAGCAGTTCTTC
TRBJ1-3 NA NA TRBV12-3/TRBV12-4 CASSPRGRIGSGNTIYF TGTGCCAGCAGTCCCCGGGGCCGGATTGGCTCTGGAAACACCATATATTTT
TRBJ1-4 few NA TRBV7-8 CASSSPRDTWEKLFF TGTGCCAGCAGCTCCCCGCGGGACACGTGGGAAAAACTGTTTTTT
TRBJ1-1 NA NA TRBV7-3 CASSLSHLDSEAFF TGTGCCAGCAGCTTATCCCATTTGGACTCTGAAGCTTTCTTT
TRBJ2-7 few TRBD1 TRBV7-9 CASSRGQGYEQYF TGTGCCAGCAGTCGAGGACAGGGATACGAGCAGTACTTC
TRBJ2-1 few TRBD1 TRBV11-2 CASSPGQGGNNEQFF TGTGCCAGCAGCCCGGGACAGGGTGGGAACAATGAGCAGTTCTTC
TRBJ1-5 many NA TRBV10-3 CAISENKAGGNSNQPQHF TGTGCCATCAGTGAGAATAAGGCTGGGGGAAATAGCAATCAGCCCCAGCATTTT
TRBJ1-4 few NA TRBV9 CASSVGGSNEKLFF TGTGCCAGCAGCGTAGGAGGATCTAATGAAAAACTGTTTTTT
TRBJ1-2 NA NA TRBV12-3/TRBV12-4 CASSIGRYGYTF TGTGCCAGCAGTATCGGACGCTATGGCTACACCTTC
TRBJ2-7 few TRBD2 TRBV27 CASSSIGLAYEQYF TGTGCCAGCAGTTCAATCGGACTAGCCTACGAGCAGTACTTC
TRBJ1-1 few TRBD1 TRBV24-1 CATSDPGQGNTEAFF TGTGCCACCAGTGACCCCGGACAGGGTAACACTGAAGCTTTCTTT
TRBJ1-4 NA NA TRBV20-1 CSAWRVGEKLFF TGCAGTGCTTGGAGGGTGGGGGAAAAACTGTTTTTT
TRBJ2-5 many NA TRBV5-1 CASSLGVGTPETQYF TGCGCCAGCAGCTTGGGTGTGGGGACCCCAGAGACCCAGTACTTC
TRBJ2-3 many NA TRBV6-4 CASSGDSPGDTQYF TGTGCCAGCAGTGGGGACTCTCCGGGGGATACGCAGTATTTT
TRBJ1-5 many NA TRBV5-1 CASSFSGLNQPQHF TGCGCCAGCAGCTTTTCTGGTTTGAATCAGCCCCAGCATTTT
TRBJ2-7 NA NA TRBV20-1 CSASGARREQYF TGCAGTGCTAGCGGGGCCCGCCGCGAGCAGTACTTC
TRBJ2-1 NA TRBD1 TRBV7-9 CASSLVPGQGSRGGQFF TGTGCCAGCAGCTTAGTCCCGGGACAGGGAAGTCGCGGGGGGCAGTTCTTC
TRBJ2-3 NA NA TRBV20-1 CSADPTNTDTQYF TGCAGTGCCGACCCTACAAACACAGATACGCAGTATTTT
TRBJ1-5 NA NA TRBV6-5 CASSYGVSNQPQHF TGTGCCAGCAGTTACGGTGTCAGCAATCAGCCCCAGCATTTT
TRBJ2-7 many NA TRBV12-3/TRBV12-4 CASSVRDYEQYF TGTGCCAGCAGTGTTAGGGACTACGAGCAGTACTTC
TRBJ1-3 few NA TRBV21-1 CASSKAPGSGNTIYF TGTGCCAGCAGCAAAGCCCCAGGCTCTGGAAACACCATATATTTT
TRBJ2-5 few TRBD2 TRBV29-1 CSVGLAGRSLQETQYF TGCAGCGTTGGACTAGCGGGGCGATCGCTACAAGAGACCCAGTACTTC
TRBJ1-5 many TRBD1 TRBV6-2/TRBV6-3 CASRDDRVNQPQHF TGTGCCAGCAGGGATGACAGGGTAAACCAGCCCCAGCATTTT
TRBJ2-3 NA NA TRBV7-2 CASSRRGAGAADTQYF TGTGCCAGCAGCCGTAGGGGGGCGGGAGCAGCAGATACGCAGTATTTT
TRBJ2-3 few TRBD2 TRBV7-3 CASSLGLALTDTQYF TGTGCCAGCAGCTTGGGACTAGCTTTGACAGATACGCAGTATTTT
TRBJ1-2 few TRBD1 TRBV12-3/TRBV12-4 CASSRGTEAIYGYTF TGTGCCAGCAGCAGAGGGACAGAAGCCATCTATGGCTACACCTTC